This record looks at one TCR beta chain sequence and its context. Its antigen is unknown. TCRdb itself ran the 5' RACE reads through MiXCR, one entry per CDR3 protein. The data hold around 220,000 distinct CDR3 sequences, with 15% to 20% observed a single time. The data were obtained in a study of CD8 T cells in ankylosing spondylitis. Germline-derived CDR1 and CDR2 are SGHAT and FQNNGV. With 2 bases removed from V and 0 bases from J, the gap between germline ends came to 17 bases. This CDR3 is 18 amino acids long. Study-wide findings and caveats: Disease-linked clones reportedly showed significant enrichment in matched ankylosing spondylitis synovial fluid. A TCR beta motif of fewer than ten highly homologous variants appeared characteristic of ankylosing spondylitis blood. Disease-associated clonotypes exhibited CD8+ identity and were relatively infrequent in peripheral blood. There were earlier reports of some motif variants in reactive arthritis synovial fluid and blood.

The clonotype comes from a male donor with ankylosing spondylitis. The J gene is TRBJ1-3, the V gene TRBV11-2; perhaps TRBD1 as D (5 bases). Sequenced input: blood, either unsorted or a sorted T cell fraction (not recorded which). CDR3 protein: CASSLTLPDSTSGNTIYF. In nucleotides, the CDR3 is TGTGCCAGCAGCTTAACCCTCCCAGACAGTACCTCTGGAAACACCATATATTTT.